This T cell receptor (beta chain) was captured by sequencing in a study of cytomegalovirus exposure and HLA in healthy donors. Study at large: Of all 400 or so donors who were genotyped, roughly 85% belonged to the Caucasian-associated ancestry cluster.

As to this clone: The antigen is undetermined.

This PCR relied on a set of 60 Vbeta primers and 13 Jbeta primers. The data were produced by immunoSEQ multiplex PCR, yet TCRdb's version contains in-frame clones alone and is incomplete. Listed are just under 90,000 clones; just over 5.5% falls within the top ten. Healthy bone marrow donors made up the cohort. The CDR3 is 15 residues long. Germline CDR1 reads SEHNR; CDR2 reads FQNEAQ (reference sequence). The V end lost 6 bases, the J end lost 1 base, and 16 bases lay between the germline ends. The study, taken as a whole, reports: A later analysis linked a missense DCLRE1C variant to TCR beta V- and J-gene trimming.

This clonotype originated in a girl aged 5 to 17 in good health and CMV-seropositive. The sample comprised PBMCs. V is TRBV7-9 and J is TRBJ2-7; no firm D call. The CDR3 spells CASSISSLRSYEQYF. The CDR3 DNA reads TGTGCCAGCAGTATATCTTCCTTACGGTCCTACGAGCAGTACTTC.